These T cell receptor beta chains were read from a single sample in a study of blood T cell repertoires in COVID-19. TCRdb's table, derived via immunoSEQ multiplex PCR, lists solely in-frame clones and lacks some. The repertoire holds approximately 110,000 clones, with about 91% as singletons. Source material: peripheral blood. The receptor source for this set is a woman aged 45 to 65 with active or convalescent COVID-19. Each CDR3 is given with its conserved first and last residue. D genes are given only for firm matches. For some rows the clone size is stated as once, few or many, or as a class when expanded; others skip it.

.	TRBV6-2/TRBV6-3	.	TRBJ2-1	CASSSHRAGEQFF	TGTGCCAGCAGTTCCCACAGGGCTGGTGAGCAGTTCTTC
.	TRBV5-1	.	TRBJ1-3	CASSLEQQGNTIYF	TGCGCCAGCAGCTTGGAACAGCAAGGAAACACCATATATTTT
.	TRBV15	.	TRBJ1-1	CATSTGNGAEAFF	TGTGCCACCAGTACAGGGAATGGGGCTGAAGCTTTCTTT
TRBD1	TRBV24-1	.	TRBJ2-2	CATSDARGTGELFF	TGTGCCACCAGTGATGCCAGGGGGACCGGGGAGCTGTTTTTT
TRBD1	TRBV6-2/TRBV6-3	.	TRBJ1-5	CASSYLDRGIGQPQHF	TGTGCCAGCAGTTACTTAGACAGGGGGATTGGTCAGCCCCAGCATTTT
.	TRBV7-3	.	TRBJ2-3	CASSTRSTSTDTQYF	TGTGCCAGCAGCACTAGGTCTACGAGCACAGATACGCAGTATTTT
TRBD2	TRBV5-1	once	TRBJ2-1	CASSFSGTNSYNEQFF	TGCGCCAGCAGCTTTTCCGGGACTAACTCCTACAATGAGCAGTTCTTC
.	TRBV19	.	TRBJ2-3	CASSIGSSTDTQYF	TGTGCCAGTAGTATCGGGAGTAGCACAGATACGCAGTATTTT
TRBD1	TRBV5-4	.	TRBJ2-1	CASSTGQSNEQFF	TGTGCCAGCAGCACGGGACAGTCCAATGAGCAGTTCTTC
.	TRBV7-2	once	TRBJ1-5	CASSHSGGTQPQHF	TGTGCCAGCAGCCACTCCGGGGGTACTCAGCCCCAGCATTTT
TRBD1	TRBV6-5	.	TRBJ1-1	CASSSKPGTGDTEAFF	TGTGCCAGCAGTTCTAAACCCGGGACAGGGGACACTGAAGCTTTCTTT
TRBD1	TRBV15	.	TRBJ1-4	CATSGGQGATNEKLFF	TGTGCCACCAGCGGGGGACAGGGGGCAACTAATGAAAAACTGTTTTTT
.	TRBV7-9	.	TRBJ2-1	CASSSRQIFSYNEQFF	TGTGCCAGCAGCTCCCGACAGATCTTTTCCTACAATGAGCAGTTCTTC
.	TRBV7-6	.	TRBJ2-1	CASSPGTHHREQFF	TGTGCCAGCAGCCCCGGGACTCACCACCGGGAGCAGTTCTTC